The 29 T cell receptor beta chains in this list originate from one sample, sequenced in a study of blood T cell repertoires in COVID-19. Using immunoSEQ multiplex PCR, the repertoire was profiled, and TCRdb retains in-frame clones only, with some absent. The table lists nearly 100,000 clones, approximately 86% of them singletons. Specimen: peripheral blood. All receptors come from a man at least 80 years old with acute or convalescent COVID-19.

The CDR3 sequence: CASSKALATRYEQYF. For the CDR3, the DNA is TGTGCCAGCAGCAAAGCACTAGCGACCCGCTACGAGCAGTACTTC. V is TRBV21-1 and J is TRBJ2-7; the listed D gene, TRBD2, was not tested against the DNA. TRBV21-1 is reported as a pseudogene. CDR3 length: 15 residues.

The chain joins TRBV9 to TRBJ2-7; D call uncertain. CDR3 length equals 13 residues. Trimming pared 0 bases from V and 5 bases from J, leaving 9 bases between. Germline lookup yields CDR1 SGDLS and CDR2 YYNGEE. For the CDR3, the DNA is TGTGCCAGCAGCGTAGAAGTAGCCCACGAGCAGTACTTC. It encodes CASSVEVAHEQYF.

The chain uses TRBV20-1 and TRBJ2-1, with 14 positions matching TRBD2. With V trimmed by 3 bases and J by 9 bases, 7 bases remained unmatched. The length of the CDR3 is 15 residues. The germline V gene has CDR1 DFQATT and CDR2 SNEGSKA (reference sequence). CDR3 DNA sequence: TGCAGTGCTAGTTGGGGACTAGCGGGAGTAGCTGAGCAGTTCTTC. Translating gives CSASWGLAGVAEQFF.

The V call is TRBV10-3, the J call TRBJ2-7; D is ambiguous. The V end was cut by 6 bases, the J end by 4 bases, with 13 bases between. Germline lookup yields CDR1 ENHRY and CDR2 SYGVKD. This CDR3 contains 13 residues. The CDR3 is CAIRPLQSYEQYF. CDR3 coding DNA: TGTGCCATCAGACCCCTACAGAGTTACGAGCAGTACTTC.

The chain is built from TRBV19 and TRBJ1-2, with 8 bases that match TRBD1. CDR1 is LNHDA, CDR2 SQIVND, per germline (reference sequence). This CDR3 spans 15 amino acids. With V trimmed by 3 bases and J by 6 bases, 9 bases remained unmatched. The CDR3 nucleotides are TGTGCCAGTAGTATGGAGGCCAGGGGGCAGGATGGCTACACCTTC. Its translation: CASSMEARGQDGYTF.

The chain recombines TRBV6-5 with TRBJ1-1; TRBD1 might be the D (5 bases). V lost 6 bases and J lost 5, with 16 bases in between. The CDR3 sequence is 14 residues long. Germline V gene sequence: CDR1 MNHEY, CDR2 SVGAGI. The CDR3 protein is CASSPVGGETEAFF. CDR3 DNA: TGTGCCAGCAGCCCGGTCGGAGGGGAAACTGAAGCTTTCTTT.

This clone has a single count. The chain links TRBV5-1 to TRBJ2-3; 8 bases align to TRBD2. Germline trimming cut 0 bases from V and 4 bases from J; bases unmatched to any gene: 7. Germline CDR1 SGHRS, CDR2 YFSETQ. The CDR3 loop spans 16 amino acids. The CDR3 DNA is TGCGCCAGCAGCTTGGGTCGGGAGGGCCCCTCAGATACGCAGTATTTT. Translating gives CASSLGREGPSDTQYF.

The rearrangement uses TRBV11-3 and TRBJ2-1; D gene unclear. The CDR3 has 12 amino acids. The V gene lost 2 bases and the J gene lost 6 bases, with 5 bases spanning the gap. Germline loops: CDR1 SGHNT, CDR2 YENEEA. The CDR3: CASSLSRNEQFF. Written as DNA, the CDR3 is TGTGCCAGCAGCTTAAGCCGCAATGAGCAGTTCTTC. Full variable domain (remainder filled in from reference TRBV11-3 and TRBJ2-1): EAGVVQSPRYKIIEKKQPVAFWCNPISGHNTLYWYLQNLGQGPELLIRYENEEAVDDSQLPKDRFSAERLKGVDSTLKIQPAELGDSAVYLCASSLSRNEQFFGPGTRLTVL.

V gene TRBV28 combines with J gene TRBJ1-6, with 7 nucleotides matching TRBD1. The CDR3 has 15 amino acids. Per germline, CDR1 MDHEN and CDR2 SYDVKM. V trimming: 6 bases; J trimming: 8 bases; junction bases outside the gene matches: 10. The CDR3 sequence is CASSYRDRVHSPLHF. In nucleotides, the CDR3 is TGTGCCAGCAGCTACCGTGACAGGGTGCATTCACCCCTCCACTTT.

The chain links TRBV7-2 to TRBJ2-3; D not certain. The V end was cut by 2 bases, the J end by 1 base, with 16 bases between. Looked up from germline, CDR1 is SGHTA and CDR2 is FQGNSA. CDR3 length equals 17 residues. The DNA of the CDR3 is TGTGCCAGCAGCTTAAACGCCCCGGGTATCGGCACAGATACGCAGTATTTT. Translating gives CASSLNAPGIGTDTQYF.

The V gene is TRBV19, the J gene TRBJ2-5, with D possibly TRBD2 on 7 matching bases. Trimming pared 3 bases from V and 4 bases from J, leaving 15 bases between. The V gene's germline CDR1 is LNHDA and CDR2 SQIVND (reference sequence). CDR3 length: 15 residues. For the CDR3, the DNA is TGTGCCAGTAGTATCGGGGGGCGCGTCCGAGAGACCCAGTACTTC. It codes for CASSIGGRVRETQYF.

The J gene is TRBJ1-2, the V gene TRBV5-4; 11 nucleotides align to TRBD1. The V gene's germline CDR1 is SGHNT and CDR2 YYREEE (reference sequence). The CDR3 covers 15 residues. V shed 3 bases, J shed 4 bases, and the junction held 5 bases outside the gene matches. CDR3 bases: TGTGCCAGCAGCTCAGGACAGGGGGCTATCTATGGCTACACCTTC. Protein product: CASSSGQGAIYGYTF.

This chain connects TRBV28 to TRBJ2-5; maybe TRBD2 (5 bases). CDR1 and CDR2 from the germline V gene are MDHEN and SYDVKM. This CDR3 is 16 amino acids long. V was shortened by 3 bases and J by 1 base, with 15 bases between the two germline ends. This CDR3 reads CASSFDTRGFQETQYF. For the CDR3, the DNA is TGTGCCAGCAGTTTCGACACTAGAGGGTTCCAAGAGACCCAGTACTTC.

V and J are TRBV6-5 and TRBJ2-7; a weak D match, TRBD1 (6 bases). Germline V gene lookup returns CDR1 MNHEY and CDR2 SVGAGI. The CDR3 consists of 15 residues. The V gene lost 6 bases and the J gene lost 3 bases, with 18 bases spanning the gap. CDR3 nucleotides: TGTGCCAGCAGCGGTACCGGGACATTAGTCTACGAGCAGTACTTC. This gives the protein CASSGTGTLVYEQYF.

The CDR3 bases are TGTGCCACCAGTGATCGACTAGCGGGAGGTCGGGACATTCAGTACTTC. Residues: CATSDRLAGGRDIQYF. V usage is TRBV24-1 and J usage is TRBJ2-4; 13 bases line up with TRBD2. The V and J ends lost 3 bases and 8 bases, in that order; junction bases with no gene match: 6. Germline values: CDR1 KGHDR, CDR2 SFDVKD. CDR3 length equals 16 residues.

The CDR3 DNA reads as TGTGCCAGTAGTATTGGACAAAAGCTCGAGCAGTACTTC. This encodes CASSIGQKLEQYF. This chain joins TRBV19 and TRBJ2-7; maybe TRBD1 (5 bases). This CDR3 is 13 amino acids long. Deletions cut 3 bases from V and 6 bases from J, with 12 bases between. CDR1 is LNHDA and CDR2 is SQIVND in the germline V gene (reference sequence). The full variable domain, its missing parts supplied by reference TRBV19 and TRBJ2-7, is DGGITQSPKYLFRKEGQNVTLSCEQNLNHDAMYWYRQDPGQGLRLIYYSQIVNDFQKGDIAEGYSVSREKKESFPLTVTSAQKNPTAFYLCASSIGQKLEQYFGPGTRLTVT.

This chain connects TRBV11-3 to TRBJ2-1, with TRBD1 matching 7 bases. The length of the CDR3 is 16 residues. The V gene end was trimmed by 1 base and the J gene end by 2 bases; junction bases not matched to a gene: 5. Germline assignment: CDR1 SGHNT and CDR2 YENEEA. In DNA form, the CDR3 reads TGTGCCAGCAGCTTAGGTCGGGACAGCACCTACAATGAGCAGTTCTTC. Amino acid sequence: CASSLGRDSTYNEQFF.

The rearrangement uses TRBV5-6 and TRBJ2-3; weak D call: TRBD2 (5 bases). CDR3 length: 12 amino acids. The germline gives CDR1 SGHDT, CDR2 YYEEEE. With 5 bases removed from V and 7 bases from J, the gap between germline ends came to 11 bases. The CDR3: CASSRGGYTQYF. In DNA form, the CDR3 reads TGTGCCAGCAGTCGGGGTGGGTATACGCAGTATTTT.

The genes are TRBV7-9 and TRBJ1-2, with TRBD1 matching over 8 bases. This CDR3 is 14 amino acids long. From germline, CDR1 is SEHNR and CDR2 FQNEAQ (reference sequence). The V gene end was trimmed by 6 bases and the J gene end by 3 bases; junction bases not matched to a gene: 6. CDR3 loop: CASSRQGIDYGYTF. The CDR3 DNA reads TGTGCCAGCAGTCGACAGGGGATAGACTATGGCTACACCTTC.

This rearrangement joins TRBV7-9 to TRBJ1-1; maybe TRBD1 (6 bases). The germline V gene encodes CDR1 SEHNR and CDR2 FQNEAQ (reference sequence). Trimming took 1 base from V and 8 from J, leaving 17 bases between them. CDR3 size: 15 residues. CDR3 loop: CASSLDRVATSEAFF. DNA of the CDR3: TGTGCCAGCAGCTTAGACAGGGTGGCTACTTCGGAAGCTTTCTTT.

In this sample, this clone turned up a few times. V usage is TRBV28 and J usage is TRBJ2-2; D is unresolved. The CDR3 contains 16 residues. V was clipped by 1 base and J by 0 bases, with 9 bases between them. Germline lookup yields CDR1 MDHEN and CDR2 SYDVKM. In DNA form, the CDR3 reads TGTGCCAGCAGTTTATACCCAGAATCGAACACCGGGGAGCTGTTTTTT. Translating gives CASSLYPESNTGELFF. Together with reference TRBV28 and TRBJ2-2, the CDR3 gives the full variable domain: DVKVTQSSRYLVKRTGEKVFLECVQDMDHENMFWYRQDPGLGLRLIYFSYDVKMKEKGDIPEGYSVSREKKERFSLILESASTNQTSMYLCASSLYPESNTGELFFGEGSRLTVL.

As DNA, the CDR3 is TGCGCCAGCAGCCGGGGGGGTGCGAACACTGAAGCTTTCTTT. This encodes CASSRGGANTEAFF. The rearrangement uses TRBV5-1 and TRBJ1-1; D may be TRBD1 (5 bases). Germline V CDR1 and CDR2: SGHRS, YFSETQ. The V end was cut by 4 bases, the J end by 1 base, with 11 bases between. CDR3 size: 14 residues.

The gene calls are TRBV7-6 and TRBJ2-1; a weak D match, TRBD1 (6 bases). The CDR3 has 12 residues. Trimming took 2 bases from V and 10 from J, leaving 9 bases between them. Germline values: CDR1 SGHVS, CDR2 FNYEAQ. This CDR3 reads CASSLPQGEQFF. CDR3 nucleotide sequence: TGTGCCAGCAGCTTACCCCAGGGGGAGCAGTTCTTC.

V is TRBV5-8 and J is TRBJ2-1; 7 nucleotides agree with TRBD2. The CDR3 has 16 residues. V trimming: 0 bases; J trimming: 2 bases; junction bases outside the gene matches: 5. In germline, CDR1 is SGHTS, CDR2 YDEGEE. The CDR3 bases are TGTGCCAGCAGCTTGGGGAGCCTAGCGGCCTACAATGAGCAGTTCTTC. Its translation is CASSLGSLAAYNEQFF.

The chain uses TRBV5-6 and TRBJ1-1; 10 nucleotides align to TRBD1. The trim removed 0 bases at V and 0 bases at J, leaving 2 bases unmatched. The CDR3 extends over 16 amino acids. Germline assignment: CDR1 SGHDT and CDR2 YYEEEE. In DNA, the CDR3 is TGTGCCAGCAGCTTGGGACAGGGGGCCATGAACACTGAAGCTTTCTTT. Translation: CASSLGQGAMNTEAFF.

This clone was counted only a few times. The chain recombines TRBV2 with TRBJ2-7; 10 nucleotides align to TRBD2. The ends lost 2 bases at V and 0 bases at J; junction bases unmatched: 4. CDR1 is SNHLY and CDR2 is FYNNEI in the germline V gene. CDR3 length: 16 amino acids. CDR3 residues: CASSERTSGSSYEQYF. In nucleotides, the CDR3 is TGTGCCAGCAGTGAACGGACTAGCGGTTCCTCCTACGAGCAGTACTTC.

The chain employs TRBV21-1 and TRBJ2-1; no DNA check was done on the table's D call, TRBD2. TRBV21-1 is marked as a pseudogene. The CDR3 consists of 20 residues. The CDR3 coding sequence is TGTGCCAGCAGCGAGAAAGCGGGAGGGCTTCCCTCACCTTCCTACAATGAGCAGTTCTTC. Protein sequence: CASSEKAGGLPSPSYNEQFF.

V gene TRBV7-3 combines with J gene TRBJ2-1, with 10 bases that match TRBD2. The CDR3 runs 15 residues. V was clipped by 2 bases and J by 4 bases; unmatched bases: 2. The germline V gene has CDR1 SGHTA and CDR2 FQGTGA. In nucleotides, the CDR3 is TGTGCCAGCAGCTTACTAGCGGGAGTATACAATGAGCAGTTCTTC. It yields the protein CASSLLAGVYNEQFF.

The chain uses TRBV12-3 or TRBV12-4 and TRBJ1-6; 7 bases map to TRBD1. The CDR3 sequence is 13 residues long. Trimming removed 6 bases from V and 13 bases from J; junction bases left unmatched: 9. The CDR3 spells CASRPGQDRPLHF. The CDR3 coding sequence is TGTGCCAGCAGACCTGGACAGGATCGGCCCCTCCACTTT.